A selection of T cell receptor beta chains follows, all from one sample in a study of T cell changes during pregnancy in multiple sclerosis. Assay: immunoSEQ multiplex PCR; the TCRdb copy retains only in-frame clones and omits some. The data show 37,000 or so clones, about 95% seen once. The sequencing here drew on peripheral blood, taken in the third trimester of pregnancy. Receptors originate from a female donor with multiple sclerosis, enrolled in a pregnancy study. Both conserved end residues are part of each CDR3. A D gene is named only where the DNA matches it firmly. Size tells how often a clone was seen (once, few, many) or the class of an expanded clone, and some rows leave it out.

TRBJ1-2,TRBD1,NA,TRBV6-6,TGTGCCAGCAGTTACACGGGACAGAAATCCAACTATGGCTACACCTTC,CASSYTGQKSNYGYTF
TRBJ1-4,NA,NA,TRBV19,TGTGCCAGTAGTATTCATATGGTCGAACTGGCTAATGAAAAACTGTTTTTT,CASSIHMVELANEKLFF
TRBJ1-4,NA,NA,TRBV6-5,TGTGCCAGCAGTTACTCCGGCCGGGATGAAAAACTGTTTTTT,CASSYSGRDEKLFF
TRBJ2-7,TRBD1,NA,TRBV6-5,TGTGCCAGCAGTTACTCTTTGGGGGCAGGGGGCGGCGAGCAGTACTTC,CASSYSLGAGGGEQYF
TRBJ2-7,NA,NA,TRBV6-6,TGTGCCAGCAGTTACGTAGGGGCGCCGATCGAGCAGTACTTC,CASSYVGAPIEQYF
TRBJ2-5,TRBD2,NA,TRBV10-3,TGTGCCATCAGTGAGTCCGGCCCTAGCGGGGGGAGAGAGACCCAGTACTTC,CAISESGPSGGRETQYF
TRBJ2-5,TRBD2,NA,TRBV13,TGTGCCAGCAGCTTAGGAGCGGGGGGGATGGAAGAGACCCAGTACTTC,CASSLGAGGMEETQYF
TRBJ1-1,NA,NA,TRBV11-3,TGTGCCAGCAGCTTAGTACGGGACACTGAAGCTTTCTTT,CASSLVRDTEAFF
TRBJ1-2,TRBD1,NA,TRBV5-4,TGTGCCAGCAGCCCCTCCGACAGGGGGCTATTAAGCTACACCTTC,CASSPSDRGLLSYTF
TRBJ1-2,NA,NA,TRBV7-9,TGTGCCAGCAGCCCCGCGGATGGCTACACCTTC,CASSPADGYTF
TRBJ2-1,NA,NA,TRBV27,TGTGCCAGCACCCCTGGGTGGCGGAACTACAATGAGCAGTTCTTC,CASTPGWRNYNEQFF
TRBJ1-1,NA,NA,TRBV5-5,TGTGCCAGCAGCTTGGGCCTGGGGGACATGAACACTGAAGCTTTCTTT,CASSLGLGDMNTEAFF
TRBJ2-6,NA,NA,TRBV27,TGTGCCAGCAGTTCTACAGGTGCTGGGGCCAACGTCCTGACTTTC,CASSSTGAGANVLTF
TRBJ2-7,NA,NA,TRBV6-6,TGTGCCAGCAGTCAGGGTCTTTCAGGCGAGCAGTACTTC,CASSQGLSGEQYF
TRBJ2-7,NA,NA,TRBV13,TGTGCCAGCAGCTTAGGCCCGGTAGCCTACGAGCAGTACTTC,CASSLGPVAYEQYF
TRBJ1-2,TRBD1,NA,TRBV27,TGTGCCAGCAGCCAACGTCCGGTACAGGGGCTAGGGTCCTATGGCTACACCTTC,CASSQRPVQGLGSYGYTF
TRBJ2-7,NA,NA,TRBV28,TGTGCCAGCAAGGAGGGAATCTACGAGCAGTACTTC,CASKEGIYEQYF
TRBJ1-3,NA,NA,TRBV5-4,TGTGCCAGCAGCTTGGTGGGGGCTCGGAGAAACACCATATATTTT,CASSLVGARRNTIYF
TRBJ2-3,TRBD2,NA,TRBV4-3,TGCGCCAGCAGCCAAGAACGACTAGCGGGGGTCACGGATACGCAGTATTTT,CASSQERLAGVTDTQYF
TRBJ1-2,TRBD1,NA,TRBV4-3,TGCGCCAGCAGCCAAGAGGGCCCGGACAGGGCTTATTATGGCTACACCTTC,CASSQEGPDRAYYGYTF
TRBJ2-7,TRBD2,NA,TRBV4-1,TGCGCCAGCAGCCAAGACGGCGGGGGAGCCTACGAGCAGTACTTC,CASSQDGGGAYEQYF
TRBJ1-5,TRBD1,NA,TRBV5-5,TGTGCCAGCAGCTTGGTGCAGGGGGATCAGCCCCAGCATTTT,CASSLVQGDQPQHF
TRBJ1-2,NA,once,TRBV4-2,TGTGCCAGCAGCCAAGATCAGGGGAACTATGGCTACACCTTC,CASSQDQGNYGYTF
TRBJ2-6,TRBD1,NA,TRBV5-6,TGTGCCAGCAGCCCGGAGCCAGGGGGCTTGAGGGGGGCCAACGTCCTGACTTTC,CASSPEPGGLRGANVLTF
TRBJ2-1,TRBD2,NA,TRBV19,TGTGCCAGTAGTATGGGATATGGAGCGGGAGTGGGGAATGAGCAGTTCTTC,CASSMGYGAGVGNEQFF
TRBJ2-6,TRBD1,few,TRBV19,TGTGCCAGTTCGACAGGGACCAACGTCCTGACTTTC,CASSTGTNVLTF
TRBJ2-2,NA,NA,TRBV19,TGTGCCAGTAGTATTGGAGTTGGGAGCACCGGGGAGCTGTTTTTT,CASSIGVGSTGELFF
TRBJ1-1,NA,NA,TRBV5-4,TGTGCCAGCAGCTTGGCGGCAGGGTTGGCTGAAGCTTTCTTT,CASSLAAGLAEAFF
TRBJ2-7,NA,NA,TRBV15,TGTGCCACCAGCAGCACGGCGGGACTCGAGCAGTACTTC,CATSSTAGLEQYF
TRBJ1-5,NA,NA,TRBV7-3,TGTGCCAGCAGCCTTAAAAGGTGGGGGACAACCCAGTCTACTCAGCCCCAGCATTTT,CASSLKRWGTTQSTQPQHF
TRBJ2-1,TRBD1,NA,TRBV9,TGTGCCAGCAGCTCTCTAACCACGATGGGACAGAGCTCCTACAATGAGCAGTTCTTC,CASSSLTTMGQSSYNEQFF
TRBJ1-2,NA,NA,TRBV7-8,TGTGCCAGCAGCTGGAGGGGTGAGGGCTACACCTTC,CASSWRGEGYTF
TRBJ1-1,NA,NA,TRBV6-1,TGTGCCAGCAGTGAAACAGGAAACACTGAAGCTTTCTTT,CASSETGNTEAFF
TRBJ1-1,TRBD1,NA,TRBV27,TGTGCCAGCAGTTTATCTAGGTCCGTTAGGGGGCTAGGTGCTTTCTTT,CASSLSRSVRGLGAFF
TRBJ1-2,NA,NA,TRBV4-1,TGCGCCAGCAGCCAAGTAAGGGGCTCATATGGCTACACCTTC,CASSQVRGSYGYTF
TRBJ1-1,TRBD1,once,TRBV7-9,TGTGCCAGCAGCCCCCAGGGGGCCGGGGGCGCTGAAGCTTTCTTT,CASSPQGAGGAEAFF
TRBJ1-2,TRBD1,NA,TRBV6-5,TGTGCCAGCAGTTATAACAGGGGAAGAGGCTACACCTTC,CASSYNRGRGYTF
TRBJ2-6,TRBD1,NA,TRBV6-1,TGTGCCAGCAGCACAGGGGGCGCTGGGGCCAACGTCCTGACTTTC,CASSTGGAGANVLTF
TRBJ2-7,TRBD1,NA,TRBV19,TGTGCCAGTAGTCAACTCCCCGCGGGACAGGGTTACGAGCAGTACTTC,CASSQLPAGQGYEQYF
TRBJ1-1,NA,NA,TRBV29-1,TGCAGCGCCGAAGACAGACTAAGCACTGAAGCTTTCTTT,CSAEDRLSTEAFF
TRBJ1-5,NA,NA,TRBV6-1,TGTGCCAGCCGACGACAGCTCGATCAGCCCCAGCATTTT,CASRRQLDQPQHF
TRBJ1-5,TRBD1,NA,TRBV5-1,TGCGCCAGCAGCCCAGGAACAGGGGCTGGCAATCAGCCCCAGCATTTT,CASSPGTGAGNQPQHF
TRBJ2-1,TRBD2,NA,TRBV28,TGTGCCAGCAGTGCAGGGACTAGCGGGAGCATTTGGAATGAGCAGTTCTTC,CASSAGTSGSIWNEQFF
TRBJ1-5,NA,NA,TRBV7-3,TGTGCCAGCAGCTTAAGGGGGGATAGCAATCAGCCCCAGCATTTT,CASSLRGDSNQPQHF
TRBJ1-1,NA,once,TRBV7-9,TGTGCCAGCAGCTTAGGGACAGCGAACACTGAAGCTTTCTTT,CASSLGTANTEAFF
TRBJ1-5,TRBD1,NA,TRBV19,TGTGCCAGTAGTATAGATGGGACAGCTAAATTAAATCAGCCCCAGCATTTT,CASSIDGTAKLNQPQHF
TRBJ1-2,NA,NA,TRBV15,TGTGCCACCAGCAGAGATCGGGGGGAATCTGGCTACACCTTC,CATSRDRGESGYTF
TRBJ2-3,NA,NA,TRBV10-1,TGCGCCAGCAGACGGGACTCCACAGATACGCAGTATTTT,CASRRDSTDTQYF
TRBJ2-2,TRBD2,NA,TRBV7-2,TGTGCCAGCAGCTCCAACGGGGGGTCCCAAGGGGAGCTGTTTTTT,CASSSNGGSQGELFF
TRBJ2-2,NA,NA,TRBV27,TGTGCCAGTATGGCAGGGGTCACCGGGGAGCTGTTTTTT,CASMAGVTGELFF
TRBJ2-7,TRBD1,NA,TRBV5-4,TGTGCCAGCAGCTGGGACAGGGGCAACGAGCAGTACTTC,CASSWDRGNEQYF
TRBJ2-1,NA,NA,TRBV27,TGTGCCGCAGGCAGGGCCGGGCGTGCGTTCTTC,CAAGRAGRAFF
TRBJ1-5,NA,once,TRBV19,TGTGCCAGTAGTAGACGATCTGGGGCTGGGGATCAGCCCCAGCATTTT,CASSRRSGAGDQPQHF
TRBJ2-4,TRBD1,NA,TRBV4-1,TGCGCCAGCAGCCAAGATCCAGGGGGCACAAAAAACATTCAGTACTTC,CASSQDPGGTKNIQYF
TRBJ1-4,NA,NA,TRBV10-1,TGCGCCAGCAGGAAGACAGAGTCAAATGAAAAACTGTTTTTT,CASRKTESNEKLFF